The 19 T cell receptor beta chains reported below all come from one sample, sequenced in a study of cytomegalovirus exposure and HLA in healthy donors (TCRdb year 2017). Library method: the immunoSEQ multiplex PCR assay. A mixture of 60 forward primers for TCR Vbeta segments and 13 reverse primers for TCR Jbeta segments was used in the multiplex PCR. The immuneACCESS repertoire file appears here via TCRdb, limited to in-frame rearrangements. These files lack a portion of the clones; in checked studies, under half of the deficit traces to unresolved V genes, and the cause of the others is not known. For this sample there are 130,000 to 150,000 clones; nearly 80% appear just once. Around 2.9% of the sample rests with the top ten. Sequencing used PBMCs. The origin of the receptors is a man aged 35 to 55 in good health and CMV-seropositive.

The CDR3, as DNA: TGTGCCAGCAGTTATTCGGCTAGGAGGGAAGGCTATGGCTACACCTTC. It yields the protein CASSYSARREGYGYTF. The gene calls are TRBV6-9 and TRBJ1-2; D unresolved. This CDR3 comprises 16 residues. The germline V gene has CDR1 MNHGY and CDR2 SVAAGI. Trimming took 0 bases from V and 4 from J, leaving 15 bases between them.

The V call is TRBV9, the J call TRBJ2-2, with D maybe TRBD1 (5 bases). This CDR3 has 14 amino acids. Germline loops: CDR1 SGDLS, CDR2 YYNGEE. Trimming stripped 3 bases from V and 0 bases from J, with 6 bases between. Here the CDR3 DNA reads TGTGCCAGCAGCGACAGGTCGAACACCGGGGAGCTGTTTTTT. This sequence encodes CASSDRSNTGELFF.

The chain joins TRBV28 to TRBJ2-5; possible D gene TRBD2, 7 bases. TRBJ2-7 explains the end of the DNA better; the J call may be wrong. Germline V gene lookup returns CDR1 MDHEN and CDR2 SYDVKM. There are 14 residues in the CDR3. CDR3 amino acids: CASTQEGGVYEQYF. As DNA, the CDR3 is TGTGCCAGCACTCAGGAGGGGGGGGTATACGAGCAGTACTTC.

DNA for the CDR3: TGTGCCAGCAGGAGGGACACGAACACTGAAGCTTTCTTT. Translating it yields CASRRDTNTEAFF. The genes are TRBV7-9 and TRBJ1-1; weak D call: TRBD1 (6 bases). Germline V gene data show CDR1 as SEHNR and CDR2 as FQNEAQ (reference sequence). This CDR3 is built from 13 residues. The V end was cut by 6 bases, the J end by 1 base, with 9 bases between.

V and J are TRBV19 and TRBJ2-1, with 15 positions matching TRBD2. V gave up 5 bases and J gave up 9 bases; unmatched junction bases: 11. CDR1 and CDR2 from the germline V gene are LNHDA and SQIVND (reference sequence). The CDR3 has 17 amino acids. The CDR3 reads CASSGGLAGGPRGEQFF. The CDR3 DNA reads TGTGCCAGTAGTGGCGGACTAGCGGGAGGGCCTAGGGGTGAGCAGTTCTTC. The full variable domain, completed using reference TRBV19 and TRBJ2-1, is DGGITQSPKYLFRKEGQNVTLSCEQNLNHDAMYWYRQDPGQGLRLIYYSQIVNDFQKGDIAEGYSVSREKKESFPLTVTSAQKNPTAFYLCASSGGLAGGPRGEQFFGPGTRLTVL.

The chain couples TRBV2 to TRBJ2-5; 11 nucleotides match TRBD2. V trimming: 3 bases; J trimming: 4 bases; junction bases outside the gene matches: 1. Per the germline V gene, CDR1 is SNHLY and CDR2 is FYNNEI. The CDR3 runs to 14 residues. CDR3 amino acids: CASSDLAGGETQYF. The DNA of the CDR3 is TGTGCCAGCAGTGACCTAGCGGGAGGAGAGACCCAGTACTTC. The full variable domain, in which reference TRBV2 and TRBJ2-5 provide the parts outside the CDR3, is EPEVTQTPSHQVTQMGQEVILRCVPISNHLYFYWYRQILGQKVEFLVSFYNNEISEKSEIFDDQFSVERPDGSNFTLKIRSTKLEDSAMYFCASSDLAGGETQYFGPGTRLLVL.

As DNA, the CDR3 is TGTGCCAGCAGTTACTCCCAGGGAAGTTTTTCCTACGAGCAGTACTTC. Its protein is CASSYSQGSFSYEQYF. This chain uses TRBV6-5 with TRBJ2-7; weak D call: TRBD1 (5 bases). The germline V and J ends were trimmed by 0 bases and 1 base, with 13 bases remaining between them. This CDR3 is 16 amino acids long. Germline V gives CDR1 MNHEY, CDR2 SVGAGI.

Notes on this clone: A junction boundary mismatches the germline segment, possibly from a read error. The rearrangement uses TRBV27 and TRBJ2-1; 10 nucleotides agree with TRBD2. The CDR3 covers 16 residues. Germline V gene sequence: CDR1 MNHEY, CDR2 SMNVEV (reference sequence). CDR3 protein: CARSPPGLASYNEQFF. Written as DNA, the CDR3 is TGTGCCCGCAGTCCCCCGGGACTAGCGTCTTACAATGAGCAGTTCTTC.

V usage is TRBV4-3 and J usage is TRBJ1-4; no firm D call. Germline values: CDR1 LGHNA, CDR2 YSLEER. Trimming stripped 0 bases from V and 6 bases from J, with 17 bases between. The CDR3 is 17 amino acids. The CDR3, as DNA: TGCGCCAGCAGCCAAGATTACTCAGGAATGGCTCATGAAAAACTGTTTTTT. Translating it yields CASSQDYSGMAHEKLFF.

J is TRBJ2-3 and V is TRBV2, with 14 bases that match TRBD2. Per germline, CDR1 SNHLY and CDR2 FYNNEI. CDR3 size: 18 residues. The V segment lost 3 bases and the J segment 2 bases; nucleotides outside the gene matches: 7. The CDR3 reads CASSEGLAGAADTDTQYF. CDR3 nucleotide sequence: TGTGCCAGCAGTGAGGGACTAGCGGGAGCAGCCGACACAGATACGCAGTATTTT.

This clone was found once. The chain carries TRBV6-6 and TRBJ1-1, with 10 positions matching TRBD1. The junction had 14 bases not matched to a gene; V was cut back by 5 bases and J by 11 bases. The CDR3 length is 15 residues. The germline V gene encodes CDR1 MNHNY and CDR2 SVGAGI (reference sequence). Written as DNA, the CDR3 is TGTGCCAGCAGTGACCGACAGGGGGCGTATAGCGGGGCTTTCTTT. Encoded protein: CASSDRQGAYSGAFF.

In this sample, this clone turned up once. The J gene is TRBJ2-5, the V gene TRBV6-5; TRBD2 matches at 8 bases. The CDR3 covers 14 residues. CDR1 is MNHEY, CDR2 SVGAGI, per germline. With V trimmed by 5 bases and J by 5 bases, 7 bases remained unmatched. CDR3 in DNA: TGTGCCAGCAGTGCCGGGGGGGCCGCCGAGACCCAGTACTTC. It yields the protein CASSAGGAAETQYF.

The genes are TRBV7-2 and TRBJ2-2; the D gene is possibly TRBD1 (5 bases). The germline V and J ends were trimmed by 5 bases and 5 bases, with 18 bases remaining between them. CDR1 is SGHTA and CDR2 is FQGNSA in the germline V gene. The CDR3 has 16 amino acids. CDR3 amino acids: CASSRASRGLTGELFF. DNA of the CDR3: TGTGCCAGCAGCCGGGCCAGTAGGGGATTGACCGGGGAGCTGTTTTTT.

The CDR3 region has the DNA TGTGCCAGCCGAAACGACAGGCCCGGGCCCCTCCACTTT. It is translated as CASRNDRPGPLHF. The V call is TRBV19, the J call TRBJ1-6, with D perhaps matching TRBD1 (6 bases). V dropped 9 bases and J dropped 13 bases, with 19 bases sitting between them. Germline assignment: CDR1 LNHDA and CDR2 SQIVND (reference sequence). CDR3 length equals 13 residues.

This chain connects TRBV27 to TRBJ1-4; D possibly corresponds to TRBD1 (6 bases). V lost 4 bases and J lost 6, with 15 bases in between. CDR1 and CDR2 from the germline V gene are MNHEY and SMNVEV (reference sequence). The CDR3 contains 15 residues. CDR3 region: CASSSPGQIHEKLFF. The CDR3 DNA reads as TGTGCCAGCAGTTCCCCGGGACAAATACATGAAAAACTGTTTTTT. Combining the CDR3 with reference TRBV27 and TRBJ1-4 gives the whole variable domain EAQVTQNPRYLITVTGKKLTVTCSQNMNHEYMSWYRQDPGLGLRQIYYSMNVEVTDKGDVPEGYKVSRKEKRNFPLILESPSPNQTSLYFCASSSPGQIHEKLFFGSGTQLSVL.

This clone was detected only once. The chain couples TRBV28 to TRBJ1-1, with D unclear. Trimming cost V 8 bases and J 3 bases, with 10 bases left between them. The CDR3 has 12 residues. CDR1 and CDR2 (germline): MDHEN, SYDVKM. Written as DNA, the CDR3 is TGTGCCAGCGGAGAGAGGGACACTGAAGCTTTCTTT. It is translated as CASGERDTEAFF. Together with reference TRBV28 and TRBJ1-1, the CDR3 gives the full variable domain: DVKVTQSSRYLVKRTGEKVFLECVQDMDHENMFWYRQDPGLGLRLIYFSYDVKMKEKGDIPEGYSVSREKKERFSLILESASTNQTSMYLCASGERDTEAFFGQGTRLTVV.

The sample holds one count of this clone. The chain combines TRBV7-2 with TRBJ2-5; 7 nucleotides line up with TRBD1. V was pared by 3 bases and J by 7 bases, with 5 bases of the junction left unmatched. This CDR3 spans 13 amino acids. Germline values: CDR1 SGHTA, CDR2 FQGNSA. CDR3 in DNA: TGTGCCAGCAGCTTGGACAGGTTCGGGACCCAGTACTTC. The encoded protein is CASSLDRFGTQYF.

The chain recombines TRBV19 with TRBJ2-7; TRBD2 might be the D (7 bases). The V and J ends lost 6 bases and 2 bases respectively, with 14 bases between them. In germline, CDR1 is LNHDA, CDR2 SQIVND (reference sequence). The CDR3 has 14 residues. CDR3 nucleotide sequence: TGTGCCAGTAGCTCCTCGGGGGGCGCCTACGAGCAGTACTTC. Translating gives CASSSSGGAYEQYF.

The V and J genes are TRBV5-1 and TRBJ1-1; D might be TRBD1 (5 bases). The V end lost 1 base, the J end lost 10 bases, and 8 bases lay between the germline ends. From germline, CDR1 is SGHRS and CDR2 YFSETQ. The CDR3 runs 11 residues. The CDR3 nucleotides read TGCGCCAGCAGCTTGCAGGGTTCAGCTTTCTTT. Translating it yields CASSLQGSAFF.